These 7 T cell receptor beta chains came from one sample sequenced in a study of patients and donors after allogeneic stem cell transplantation. MiXCR, applied by TCRdb to the RT-PCR reads, yields one record per CDR3 protein. There are 80,000 to 90,000 distinct CDR3 sequences in the sample; roughly 43% occur only once, and 50% to 75% lies in the top ten. Material for sequencing was blood, either unsorted or a sorted T cell fraction (not recorded which). These receptors all stem from a human donor who was either an allogeneic HSCT recipient or a stem cell or donor lymphocyte infusion donor (not recorded which). It is not recorded whose cells these are; they may come from a transplant donor.

The CDR3: CASSLYGTAGNTIYF. The CDR3 bases are TGTGCCAGCAGCCTATACGGGACAGCTGGAAACACCATATATTTT. This sequence joins TRBV3-1 and TRBJ1-3; 7 nucleotides agree with TRBD1. Germline lookup yields CDR1 LGHDT and CDR2 YNNKEL (reference sequence). The length of the CDR3 is 15 residues. Germline trimming cut 4 bases from V and 2 bases from J; bases unmatched to any gene: 5.

CDR3 residues: CSAMAGSSSYNSPLHF. The CDR3 nucleotides are TGCAGTGCTATGGCGGGGAGTAGCTCCTATAATTCACCCCTCCACTTT. The chain employs TRBV20-1 and TRBJ1-6, with D hard to call. Germline V CDR1 and CDR2: DFQATT, SNEGSKA (reference sequence). The V end lost 4 bases, the J end lost 0 bases, and 13 bases lay between the germline ends. This CDR3 has 16 amino acids.

The chain couples TRBV4-1 to TRBJ2-4; possible D gene TRBD2, 7 bases. Germline V gene lookup returns CDR1 MGHRA and CDR2 YSYEKL. Trimming pared 4 bases from V and 3 bases from J, leaving 19 bases between. This CDR3 has 17 residues. CDR3: CASSPGGRDGYKNIQYF. The CDR3 region has the DNA TGCGCCAGCAGCCCGGGGGGCCGGGACGGCTACAAAAACATTCAGTACTTC.

This clonotype was observed a few times. The chain has TRBV12-3 or TRBV12-4 and TRBJ1-1; 7 bases match TRBD1. CDR3 length equals 15 residues. V lost 6 bases and J lost 10; bases outside the gene matches: 17. The CDR3 reads CASRDETGRGYGAFF. CDR3 in DNA: TGTGCCAGCAGAGACGAGACAGGGCGGGGGTATGGAGCTTTCTTT.

The chain carries TRBV4-3 and TRBJ2-7, with D unresolved. This CDR3 has 13 amino acids. Germline V gene data show CDR1 as LGHNA and CDR2 as YSLEER. The V end lost 3 bases, the J end lost 4 bases, and 10 bases lay between the germline ends. CDR3 bases: TGCGCCAGCAGCCAGGCTCACAGATACGAGCAGTACTTC. As protein: CASSQAHRYEQYF.

J is TRBJ1-6 and V is TRBV6-6; D gene ambiguous. CDR1 and CDR2 from the germline V gene are MNHNY and SVGAGI (reference sequence). V was clipped by 2 bases and J by 10 bases, with 6 bases between them. The CDR3 spans 12 residues. The DNA of the CDR3 is TGTGCCAGCAGTTACCCCCAATCACCCCTCCACTTT. It translates to CASSYPQSPLHF.

The chain employs TRBV6-4 and TRBJ1-1; weak D call: TRBD1 (5 bases). Germline V gene sequence: CDR1 MRHNA, CDR2 SNTAGT. V was clipped by 8 bases and J by 4 bases, with 11 bases between them. The CDR3 runs to 12 residues. The CDR3: CASQNGGTEAFF. The CDR3 DNA follows: TGTGCCAGCCAAAACGGGGGCACTGAAGCTTTCTTT.